The 22 T cell receptor beta chains below come from one sample, sequenced in a study of cytomegalovirus exposure and HLA in healthy donors. Both 60 Vbeta primers and 13 Jbeta primers went into the PCR. The repertoire was sequenced with immunoSEQ multiplex PCR; TCRdb's copy has only in-frame clones and lacks some. This table has about 160,000 clones, around 80% appearing once. Sequencing was done on a sample of PBMCs. Source of these receptors: a male donor in good health and CMV-seropositive.

V usage is TRBV25-1 and J usage is TRBJ1-3; TRBD1 matches at 8 bases. The germline gives CDR1 MGHDK, CDR2 SYGVNS. J lost 2 bases, V lost 1 base, and 10 bases had no gene match. There are 18 residues in the CDR3. The CDR3 region is CASSESGDRGRPGNTIYF. CDR3 DNA sequence: TGTGCCAGCAGTGAATCGGGAGACAGGGGTAGGCCTGGAAACACCATATATTTT.

This clone was picked up one time. The rearrangement links TRBV21-1 to TRBJ2-1; the D segment call TRBD2 is taken from the table without a DNA check. TRBV21-1 is an annotated pseudogene. The CDR3 has 20 residues. The CDR3 DNA is TGTGCCAGCAGCAAAGAAAAGATAGGGGGGGTATACAATCCTTACAATGAGCAGTTCTTC. This gives the protein CASSKEKIGGVYNPYNEQFF.

With respect to this clone: At one of its ends the junction is not consistent with the germline gene, which may arise from a read error. The rearrangement joins TRBV7-9 to TRBJ2-1; 10 bases are shared with TRBD2. The CDR3 spans 12 residues. Germline V CDR1 and CDR2: SEHNR, FQNEAQ (reference sequence). In DNA, the CDR3 is TGTTCCAGCGGGAGGGCCAGCGGTGAGCAGTTCTTC. Protein: CSSGRASGEQFF. Combining the CDR3 with reference TRBV7-9 and TRBJ2-1 gives the whole variable domain DTGVSQNPRHKITKRGQNVTFRCDPISEHNRLYWYRQTLGQGPEFLTYFQNEAQLEKSRLLSDRFSAERPKGSFSTLEIQRTEQGDSAMYLCSSGRASGEQFFGPGTRLTVL.

The chain employs TRBV28 and TRBJ2-1; 8 bases are shared with TRBD1. The V gene end was trimmed by 6 bases and the J gene end by 7 bases; junction bases not matched to a gene: 5. Germline assignment: CDR1 MDHEN and CDR2 SYDVKM. The CDR3 runs 13 residues. As DNA, the CDR3 is TGTGCCAGCAGCCCTCGGACAGGGAATGAGCAGTTCTTC. It specifies CASSPRTGNEQFF.

This chain links TRBV19 with TRBJ1-2; D gene ambiguous. The V gene's germline CDR1 is LNHDA and CDR2 SQIVND (reference sequence). V shed 5 bases and J shed 4 bases, with 14 bases lying between them. There are 14 residues in the CDR3. The CDR3 spells CASSLSQSLYGYTF. DNA for the CDR3: TGTGCCAGTAGTCTATCACAGAGCCTCTATGGCTACACCTTC.

This clone was detected only once. The chain has TRBV5-1 and TRBJ2-3; 12 bases line up with TRBD2. CDR3 size: 16 residues. The V and J ends lost 4 bases and 4 bases, in that order; junction bases with no gene match: 7. Germline-derived CDR1 and CDR2 are SGHRS and YFSETQ. CDR3 DNA: TGCGCCAGCAGCGCCCGACTAGCGGGAGAGGCAGATACGCAGTATTTT. Protein: CASSARLAGEADTQYF.

J is TRBJ2-7 and V is TRBV6-5; D is perhaps TRBD2 (6 bases). Matching the DNA end better, TRBJ2-1 makes the J call doubtful. This CDR3 has 12 residues. Looked up from germline, CDR1 is MNHEY and CDR2 is SVGAGI. CDR3 in amino acids: CASGLPPNEQFF. As DNA, the CDR3 is TGTGCCAGCGGACTACCACCCAATGAGCAGTTCTTC.

The chain couples TRBV5-1 to TRBJ2-5; TRBD2 agrees at 10 bases. This CDR3 is 16 amino acids long. Per the germline V gene, CDR1 is SGHRS and CDR2 is YFSETQ. The junction had 7 bases not matched to a gene; V was cut back by 2 bases and J by 3 bases. The CDR3 sequence: CASSFRLAGDKETQYF. In DNA form, the CDR3 reads TGCGCCAGCAGCTTCCGTCTAGCGGGAGACAAAGAGACCCAGTACTTC.

The table lists this clone with a count of one. This chain connects TRBV5-8 to TRBJ2-2; 9 nucleotides align to TRBD2. The germline V gene encodes CDR1 SGHTS and CDR2 YDEGEE. Unmatched junction bases numbered 8, after V lost 5 bases and J lost 0 bases. There are 17 residues in the CDR3. CDR3 amino acids: CASRISSGTTNTGELFF. The CDR3 DNA is TGTGCCAGCAGAATCTCTAGCGGGACGACGAACACCGGGGAGCTGTTTTTT.

The chain links TRBV7-6 to TRBJ2-5; weak D call: TRBD2 (6 bases). Trimming stripped 5 bases from V and 5 bases from J, with 12 bases between. The germline V gene encodes CDR1 SGHVS and CDR2 FNYEAQ. The CDR3 extends over 13 amino acids. The CDR3 here is CASSPGGWETQYF. In DNA form, the CDR3 reads TGTGCCAGCAGCCCTGGGGGGTGGGAGACCCAGTACTTC.

The V call is TRBV28, the J call TRBJ2-5; 11 nucleotides agree with TRBD2. The germline V gene encodes CDR1 MDHEN and CDR2 SYDVKM. The CDR3 is 16 amino acids. V was clipped by 2 bases and J by 5 bases; unmatched bases: 7. The CDR3, as DNA: TGTGCCAGCAGTTTAGGGCTAGCGGGAGGATCGGAGACCCAGTACTTC. It specifies CASSLGLAGGSETQYF.

This sequence joins TRBV7-2 and TRBJ1-2, with D hard to call. V gave up 4 bases and J gave up 4 bases, with 16 bases separating them. CDR3 size: 15 residues. Per germline, CDR1 SGHTA and CDR2 FQGNSA. The CDR3 region is CASSSLMAGSYGYTF. The CDR3, as DNA: TGTGCCAGCAGCTCCCTAATGGCAGGCTCCTATGGCTACACCTTC.

The table lists this clone with a count of one. J is TRBJ2-5 and V is TRBV30; tentatively, D is TRBD2 (6 bases). This CDR3 has 14 residues. V was clipped by 6 bases and J by 2 bases, with 16 bases between them. Germline lookup yields CDR1 GTSNPN and CDR2 SVGIG (reference sequence). CDR3 sequence (DNA): TGTGCCTGTCAGACCTCGGGACTGCAAGAGACCCAGTACTTC. It is translated as CACQTSGLQETQYF.

The rearrangement joins TRBV6-1 to TRBJ1-6; the D is unclear. Germline CDR1 MNHNS, CDR2 SASEGT. Trimming shortened V by 5 bases and J by 4 bases, and 9 bases separated the two germline ends. CDR3 length equals 14 residues. CDR3 residues: CASSLTLYNSPLHF. The CDR3 coding sequence is TGTGCCAGCAGTCTGACACTGTATAATTCACCCCTCCACTTT.

The J gene is TRBJ2-7, the V gene TRBV6-6; 9 positions agree with TRBD2. This CDR3 has 14 residues. The J segment lost 2 bases and the V segment lost 4 bases, leaving 3 bases of the junction unmatched. Germline V gives CDR1 MNHNY, CDR2 SVGAGI (reference sequence). In DNA, the CDR3 is TGTGCCAGCAGTTTAGCGGGGGAAGCCTACGAGCAGTACTTC. It specifies CASSLAGEAYEQYF.

V and J are TRBV7-9 and TRBJ2-1; TRBD2 aligns across 7 bases. CDR1 is SEHNR and CDR2 is FQNEAQ in the germline V gene (reference sequence). Germline trimming cut 5 bases from V and 9 bases from J; bases unmatched to any gene: 13. There are 15 residues in the CDR3. In nucleotides, the CDR3 is TGTGCCAGCAGCCTTGAATGGAGGGAGGGACCTGAGCAGTTCTTC. It encodes CASSLEWREGPEQFF.

The rearrangement links TRBV10-3 to TRBJ2-7, with TRBD2 matching 14 bases. J lost 6 bases, V lost 7 bases, and 5 bases had no gene match. The CDR3 has 14 amino acids. Germline-derived CDR1 and CDR2 are ENHRY and SYGVKD. CDR3 residues: CAINGLAGGAEQYF. The CDR3, as DNA: TGTGCCATCAATGGACTAGCGGGAGGCGCCGAGCAGTACTTC.

This chain uses TRBV5-6 with TRBJ2-7; D may be TRBD1 (5 bases). Germline values: CDR1 SGHDT, CDR2 YYEEEE. Trimming stripped 4 bases from V and 6 bases from J, with 11 bases between. The CDR3 length is 12 residues. The CDR3 DNA follows: TGTGCCAGCAGCGACGCCAGGGCCGAGCAGTACTTC. This translates into CASSDARAEQYF.

This rearrangement joins TRBV4-2 to TRBJ2-1, with a tentative D call TRBD2 (6 bases). Germline V gene data show CDR1 as LGHNA and CDR2 as YNFKEQ. V lost 5 bases to trimming and J lost 0 bases, with 11 bases between them. The CDR3 spans 15 residues. The chain's CDR3 is CASSNAGSSYNEQFF. In DNA form, the CDR3 reads TGTGCCAGCAGCAACGCGGGGAGCTCCTACAATGAGCAGTTCTTC.

This chain uses TRBV19 with TRBJ1-4; 7 nucleotides agree with TRBD1. V dropped 3 bases and J dropped 7; count of bases not matched to a gene: 8. The CDR3 has 15 residues. Per germline, CDR1 LNHDA and CDR2 SQIVND (reference sequence). The CDR3 reads CASSMTTGEFEKLFF. The CDR3 DNA reads as TGTGCCAGTAGTATGACAACAGGGGAGTTTGAAAAACTGTTTTTT.

The CDR3, as DNA: TGCGCCAGCAGCTTGATAACTAGCGGTAACAATGAGCAGTTCTTC. Amino acids: CASSLITSGNNEQFF. V gene TRBV5-1 combines with J gene TRBJ2-1; 8 bases agree with TRBD2. Per germline, CDR1 SGHRS and CDR2 YFSETQ. This CDR3 spans 15 amino acids. Trimming took 1 base from V and 5 from J; bases not matched to a gene: 5.

The chain carries TRBV11-3 and TRBJ2-3, with D possibly matching TRBD1 (5 bases). Germline V gene sequence: CDR1 SGHNT, CDR2 YENEEA. The CDR3 is 14 amino acids. V lost 0 bases and J 4 bases, leaving 8 bases between the germline ends. DNA of the CDR3: TGTGCCAGCAGCTTAGACCTACAGGCAGATACGCAGTATTTT. It codes for CASSLDLQADTQYF. Complete variable domain (other parts from reference TRBV11-3 and TRBJ2-3): EAGVVQSPRYKIIEKKQPVAFWCNPISGHNTLYWYLQNLGQGPELLIRYENEEAVDDSQLPKDRFSAERLKGVDSTLKIQPAELGDSAVYLCASSLDLQADTQYFGPGTRLTVL.